A selection of T cell receptor beta chains follows, all from one sample in a study of blood T cell repertoires in COVID-19. TCRdb's copy holds only in-frame clones and misses some; the assay was immunoSEQ multiplex PCR. The table records a few hundred thousand clones, approximately 90% of them present only once. The source material was peripheral blood. Receptors originate from a woman between 50 and 59 years old with COVID-19, enrolled during active disease. Each CDR3 is given with its conserved first and last residue. The D gene is left open where the match is weak. Rows give clone size only sometimes, using once, few, many, or a class for an expanded clone.

J gene | clone size | V gene | D gene | CDR3 DNA | CDR3 protein
TRBJ1-3 | . | TRBV25-1 | TRBD1 | TGTGCCAGCAGTGGAAAGGGGACAGGGTGGAACACCATATATTTT | CASSGKGTGWNTIYF
TRBJ2-3 | . | TRBV20-1 | . | TGCAGTGGCCCAGTAGCGAATACGCAGTATTTT | CSGPVANTQYF
TRBJ1-6 | once | TRBV27 | TRBD1 | TGTGCCAGCAGCCCAACCGGGACAGGGTCCTATTCACCCCTCCACTTT | CASSPTGTGSYSPLHF
TRBJ2-7 | . | TRBV4-2 | TRBD2 | TGTGCCAGCAGCCCCCCCGGGGGGGGATACGAGCAGTACTTC | CASSPPGGGYEQYF
TRBJ1-3 | . | TRBV11-2 | . | TGTGCCAGCAGCTTTGATCAGGGGTCTGGAAACACCATATATTTT | CASSFDQGSGNTIYF
TRBJ2-2 | . | TRBV11-2 | . | TGTGCCAGCTCCGAGGTCGGGGAGCTGTTTTTT | CASSEVGELFF
TRBJ2-2 | . | TRBV4-2 | TRBD1 | TGTGCCAGCAGCCCAGGGACAGAGAACACCGGGGAGCTGTTTTTT | CASSPGTENTGELFF
TRBJ1-1 | . | TRBV9 | TRBD1 | TGTGCCAGCAGCCCCACGGGGACAGGGGGTACTGAAGCTTTCTTT | CASSPTGTGGTEAFF
TRBJ1-6 | . | TRBV3-1/TRBV3-2 | . | TGTGCCAGCAGCCAAGGTAGCTCCTATAATTCACCCCTCCACTTT | CASSQGSSYNSPLHF
TRBJ2-2 | few | TRBV18 | . | TGTGCCAGCTCCTCGCGGGCGGACGGGGAGCTGTTTTTT | CASSSRADGELFF
TRBJ2-7 | . | TRBV18 | . | TGTGCCAGCTCACCACCCCAGGCCTACGAGCAGTACTTC | CASSPPQAYEQYF
TRBJ1-1 | . | TRBV9 | . | TGTGCCAGCAGCGCCGGGGGACTAAACACTGAAGCTTTCTTT | CASSAGGLNTEAFF
TRBJ1-1 | . | TRBV5-1 | TRBD1 | TGCGCCAGCAGCTTGGAAGGGGGCTACACTGAAGCTTTCTTT | CASSLEGGYTEAFF
TRBJ2-1 | . | TRBV24-1 | TRBD2 | TGTGCCACCAGTGATTGGAGCCCTAGACTAGCGGCCTACAATGAGCAGTTCTTC | CATSDWSPRLAAYNEQFF
TRBJ1-6 | . | TRBV6-6 | TRBD1 | TGTGCCAGCAGGAGGGACAGGGTTCTTAATTCACCCCTCCACTTT | CASRRDRVLNSPLHF
TRBJ1-5 | . | TRBV6-5 | . | TGTGCCAGCAGACAGGGCGACGATCAGCCCCAGCATTTT | CASRQGDDQPQHF
TRBJ2-2 | few | TRBV10-2 | TRBD2 | TGCGCCAGCGTGACGGGGGAGGGTGTCGGGGAGCTGTTTTTT | CASVTGEGVGELFF
TRBJ1-3 | once | TRBV30 | . | TGTGCCTGGGTGACAGAGGGAAACACCATATATTTT | CAWVTEGNTIYF
TRBJ1-5 | . | TRBV18 | . | TGTGCCAGCTCACCTCTTGGTCTCGGGAATCAGCCCCAGCATTTT | CASSPLGLGNQPQHF
TRBJ1-2 | . | TRBV4-1 | . | TGCGCCAGCAGCCAAGTAGGCGGCAGCTATGGCTACACCTTC | CASSQVGGSYGYTF
TRBJ1-2 | once | TRBV24-1 | . | TGTGCCACCACCCGAGGGGCAGGGGATGGCTACACCTTC | CATTRGAGDGYTF
TRBJ1-1 | . | TRBV5-1 | . | TGCGCCAGCAGCTTAGGGGAGAACACTGAAGCTTTCTTT | CASSLGENTEAFF
TRBJ2-7 | . | TRBV11-2 | . | TGTGCCAGCTCTCACTCAGCAGGGGAAAACGAGCAGTACTTC | CASSHSAGENEQYF
TRBJ1-6 | . | TRBV9 | . | TGTGCCAGCAGCGTAGAACAGGGCTCACCCCTCCACTTT | CASSVEQGSPLHF